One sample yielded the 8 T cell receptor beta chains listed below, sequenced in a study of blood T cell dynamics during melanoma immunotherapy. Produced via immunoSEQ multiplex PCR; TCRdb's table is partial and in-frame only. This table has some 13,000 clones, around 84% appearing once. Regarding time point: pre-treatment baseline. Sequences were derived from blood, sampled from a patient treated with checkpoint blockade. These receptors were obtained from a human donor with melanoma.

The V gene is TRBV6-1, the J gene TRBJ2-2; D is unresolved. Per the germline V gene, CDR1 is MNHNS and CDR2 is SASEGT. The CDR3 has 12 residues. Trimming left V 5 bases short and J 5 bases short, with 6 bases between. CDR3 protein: CASSIGTGELFF. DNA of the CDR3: TGTGCCAGCAGTATAGGGACCGGGGAGCTGTTTTTT.

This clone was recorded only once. DNA for the CDR3: TGTGCCAGCAGCTTAGGGGACAGGGGGTACACTGAAGCTTTCTTT. Its protein product is CASSLGDRGYTEAFF. The rearrangement joins TRBV7-9 to TRBJ1-1, with 11 bases matching TRBD1. The germline CDR1 and CDR2 sequences are SEHNR and FQNEAQ (reference sequence). Trimming removed 1 base from V and 3 bases from J; junction bases left unmatched: 1. This CDR3 comprises 15 residues.

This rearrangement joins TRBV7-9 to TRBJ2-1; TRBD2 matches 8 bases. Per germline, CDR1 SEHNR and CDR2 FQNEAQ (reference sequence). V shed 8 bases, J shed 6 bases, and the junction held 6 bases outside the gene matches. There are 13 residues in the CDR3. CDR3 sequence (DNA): TGTGCCAGCCAAACGGGGGGGCCCAATGAGCAGTTCTTC. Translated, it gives CASQTGGPNEQFF.

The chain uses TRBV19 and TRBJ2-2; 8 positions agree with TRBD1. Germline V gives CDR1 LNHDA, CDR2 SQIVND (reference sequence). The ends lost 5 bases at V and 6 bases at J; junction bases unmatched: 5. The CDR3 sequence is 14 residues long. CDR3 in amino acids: CASSLTRGPGELFF. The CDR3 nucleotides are TGTGCCAGTAGTCTTACCAGGGGGCCCGGGGAGCTGTTTTTT.

The CDR3 DNA reads TGTGCCAGCAGCCTCAGCACAGATACGCAGTATTTT. As protein: CASSLSTDTQYF. V usage is TRBV5-4 and J usage is TRBJ2-3; D is ambiguous. Germline assignment: CDR1 SGHNT and CDR2 YYREEE (reference sequence). CDR3 length equals 12 residues. Trimming shortened V by 4 bases and J by 0 bases, and 3 bases separated the two germline ends. Combining the CDR3 with reference TRBV5-4 and TRBJ2-3 gives the whole variable domain ETGVTQSPTHLIKTRGQQVTLRCSSQSGHNTVSWYQQALGQGPQFIFQYYREEENGRGNFPPRFSGLQFPNYSSELNVNALELDDSALYLCASSLSTDTQYFGPGTRLTVL.

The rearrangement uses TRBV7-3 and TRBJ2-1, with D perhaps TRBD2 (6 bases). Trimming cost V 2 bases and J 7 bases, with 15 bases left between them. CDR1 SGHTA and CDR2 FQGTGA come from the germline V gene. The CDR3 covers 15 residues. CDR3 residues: CASSLLGTEPNEQFF. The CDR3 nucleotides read TGTGCCAGCAGCTTACTCGGGACTGAACCTAATGAGCAGTTCTTC.

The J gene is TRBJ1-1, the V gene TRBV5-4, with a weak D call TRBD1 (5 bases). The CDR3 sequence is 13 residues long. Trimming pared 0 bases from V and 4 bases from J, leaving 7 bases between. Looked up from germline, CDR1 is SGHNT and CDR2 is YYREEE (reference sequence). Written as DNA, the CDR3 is TGTGCCAGCAGCTTGGGGGGGACCACTGAAGCTTTCTTT. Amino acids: CASSLGGTTEAFF.

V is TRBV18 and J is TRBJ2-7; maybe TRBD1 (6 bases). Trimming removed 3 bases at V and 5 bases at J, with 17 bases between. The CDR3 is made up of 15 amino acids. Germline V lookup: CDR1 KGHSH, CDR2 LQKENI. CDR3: CASSPLSTGNDEQYF. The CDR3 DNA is TGTGCCAGCTCACCTCTATCTACAGGGAACGACGAGCAGTACTTC.